The 21 T cell receptor beta chains below all came from one sample that was sequenced in a study of low-dose radiotherapy and immunotherapy resistance in tumors (dated by TCRdb to the early 2020s). Sequencing took place on an Illumina MiniSeq. Superscript III and a set of TRAV- and TRBV-specific primers were used to synthesize first-strand cDNA, so that both TCRalpha and TCRbeta chains were covered. TCRs were amplified with Phusion for roughly 20 PCR cycles, with a constant-region primer paired with the adapter attached to the V primers. TCRdb applied fastp at Q25 and MiXCR to the public reads, then kept only in-frame beta chains. Every entry covers one CDR3 protein and lists the most common genes and DNA from its rows. This sample has approximately 90,000 distinct CDR3 sequences in its table, and roughly 9% of those were observed once. The ten top clones hold around 0.93% of the sample. Read against the paper, the sample's time point label means: before trial treatment.

The sample here was PBMCs, taken before treatment. The receptors were gathered from a male donor with prostate cancer.

This clonotype was counted ten times or more. In nucleotides, the CDR3 is TGTGCCAGCAGCTTAGCGTCAGTAGCGGCCGGCCATGAGCAGTTCTTC. This translates into CASSLASVAAGHEQFF. The rearrangement uses TRBV7-2 and TRBJ2-1; the D gene is possibly TRBD2 (6 bases). The germline gives CDR1 SGHTA, CDR2 FQGNSA. The V and J ends lost 0 bases and 8 bases respectively, with 17 bases between them. The CDR3 has 16 amino acids.

A word on this clonotype: A much larger clone differs by one base, so this may be a read error. The V gene is TRBV4-1, the J gene TRBJ2-1, with D possibly being TRBD1 or TRBD2 (5 bases each). V was clipped by 1 base and J by 10 bases, with 14 bases between them. Per germline, CDR1 MGHRA and CDR2 YSYEKL. The CDR3 is 14 residues long. The CDR3 spells CASSQGFGTYEQFF. For the CDR3, the DNA is TGCGCCAGCAGCCAAGGATTCGGGACCTACGAGCAGTTCTTC.

This clonotype has a handful of counts. The rearrangement uses TRBV18 and TRBJ2-5; unclear D gene. The CDR3 is 12 residues long. Germline values: CDR1 KGHSH, CDR2 LQKENI. Trimming removed 0 bases from V and 4 bases from J, with 3 bases in between. The CDR3 sequence: CASSPPGETQYF. In DNA, the CDR3 is TGTGCCAGCTCACCACCTGGAGAGACCCAGTACTTC.

A word on this clonotype: This probably arose from a read error, given a far larger clone one base away. CDR3: CASSLARNSGRLEQFF. As DNA, the CDR3 is TGTGCCAGCAGCTTGGCTCGCAATAGCGGGAGGCTTGAGCAGTTCTTC. The chain is built from TRBV4-2 and TRBJ2-1; TRBD2 matches 10 bases. J lost 9 bases, V lost 5 bases, and 13 bases had no gene match. The CDR3 has 16 residues. The germline gives CDR1 LGHNA, CDR2 YNFKEQ.

This clonotype was counted many times. The chain has TRBV6-5 and TRBJ1-1; 11 nucleotides line up with TRBD1. The germline V gene has CDR1 MNHEY and CDR2 SVGAGI. The CDR3 sequence is 15 residues long. With 6 bases clipped from V and 4 bases from J, the junction kept 7 bases outside the gene matches. The CDR3 here is CASRTGTGGSTEAFF. CDR3 in DNA: TGTGCCAGCAGGACCGGGACAGGGGGATCCACTGAAGCTTTCTTT.

This clonotype was recorded at least ten times. The rearrangement joins TRBV29-1 to TRBJ2-3, with D tentatively TRBD1 (6 bases). The CDR3 sequence is 14 residues long. Per germline, CDR1 SQVTM and CDR2 ANQGSEA. V was shortened by 7 bases and J by 0 bases, with 14 bases between the two germline ends. The CDR3 region is CSAKQGSSTDTQYF. As DNA, the CDR3 is TGCAGCGCCAAACAGGGTAGTAGCACAGATACGCAGTATTTT.

The chain joins TRBV27 to TRBJ2-1, with TRBD1 identical over 9 bases. With V trimmed by 7 bases and J by 2 bases, 6 bases remained unmatched. This CDR3 is 15 amino acids long. Germline CDR1 and CDR2: MNHEY and SMNVEV (reference sequence). Written as DNA, the CDR3 is TGTGCCAGCACCGTGGGACAGGGCCCCTACAATGAGCAGTTCTTC. Encoded protein: CASTVGQGPYNEQFF.

This clonotype was found many times. The chain couples TRBV30 to TRBJ1-5, with D possibly being TRBD1 (6 bases). CDR1 and CDR2 from the germline V gene are GTSNPN and SVGIG (reference sequence). Between the trimmed V and J ends, which lost 2 bases and 2 bases, there was a span of 16 bases. The CDR3 has 16 residues. The CDR3 region has the DNA TGTGCCTGGAGTCCCGCGGGGGGCGAAGGCAATCAGCCCCAGCATTTT. Translation: CAWSPAGGEGNQPQHF.

Remarks on this clonotype: A much larger clone is a single base away; this may be a read error. The chain employs TRBV7-2 and TRBJ2-5; TRBD1 aligns across 9 bases. The CDR3 totals 15 residues. The germline CDR1 and CDR2 sequences are SGHTA and FQGNSA. This chain's CDR3 is CASARGDREGEAQYF. In DNA, the CDR3 is TGTGCCAGCGCACGAGGGGACAGGGAGGGAGAGGCCCAGTACTTC.

Ten or more counts support this clonotype. The rearrangement links TRBV29-1 to TRBJ2-7; 7 nucleotides agree with TRBD1. This CDR3 spans 14 amino acids. Germline V gene lookup returns CDR1 SQVTM and CDR2 ANQGSEA. The ends lost 5 bases at V and 2 bases at J; junction bases unmatched: 9. DNA for the CDR3: TGCAGCGTTCGTAGGACAGGTCCAACCTACGAGCAGTACTTC. Translated, it gives CSVRRTGPTYEQYF.

This clonotype was observed at least ten times. V and J are TRBV6-1 and TRBJ1-2, with 8 bases fitting TRBD1. Germline lookup yields CDR1 MNHNS and CDR2 SASEGT. The V gene end was trimmed by 3 bases and the J gene end by 7 bases; junction bases not matched to a gene: 4. CDR3 length: 13 residues. The CDR3, as DNA: TGTGCCAGCAGTGATGGGACAGGAGTTGGCTACACCTTC. Translated, it gives CASSDGTGVGYTF.

This clonotype has a count of ten or more. The chain couples TRBV28 to TRBJ2-1; D uncertain. The CDR3 is 16 residues long. Germline CDR1 is MDHEN and CDR2 is SYDVKM. The V gene lost 4 bases and the J gene lost 8 bases, with 21 bases spanning the gap. The CDR3 spells CASSSPDEAHRDEQFF. The CDR3 DNA is TGTGCCAGCAGTTCACCGGACGAAGCCCATCGGGATGAGCAGTTCTTC.

This clonotype was recorded many times. This chain connects TRBV29-1 to TRBJ1-1, with TRBD1 matching 8 bases. The CDR3 loop spans 14 amino acids. Looked up from germline, CDR1 is SQVTM and CDR2 is ANQGSEA. The V and J ends lost 1 base and 2 bases, in that order; junction bases with no gene match: 3. In DNA, the CDR3 is TGCAGCGTTGAAGTCTCAGGGGGCAACACTGAAGCTTTCTTT. It translates to CSVEVSGGNTEAFF.

This clonotype was counted at least ten times. V usage is TRBV29-1 and J usage is TRBJ1-4; 7 positions agree with TRBD1. Germline loops: CDR1 SQVTM, CDR2 ANQGSEA. The J segment lost 2 bases and the V segment lost 6 bases, leaving 6 bases of the junction unmatched. The CDR3 loop spans 14 amino acids. The CDR3 reads CSVRRQGTNEKLFF. The CDR3 DNA sequence: TGCAGCGTCCGAAGACAGGGTACTAATGAAAAACTGTTTTTT.

This clonotype was recorded many times. V usage is TRBV28 and J usage is TRBJ1-2, with 7 bases aligning to TRBD1. V shed 3 bases, J shed 4 bases, and the junction held 5 bases outside the gene matches. Germline V gene data show CDR1 as MDHEN and CDR2 as SYDVKM. This CDR3 is built from 14 residues. The CDR3 nucleotides are TGTGCCAGCAGTTTGCGAACAGGGGCCTATGGCTACACCTTC. It specifies CASSLRTGAYGYTF.

This clonotype was observed at least ten times. J is TRBJ1-5 and V is TRBV20-1; TRBD1 might be the D (6 bases). CDR1 and CDR2 from the germline V gene are DFQATT and SNEGSKA (reference sequence). Trimming cost V 3 bases and J 4 bases, with 13 bases left between them. CDR3 length: 14 residues. CDR3 coding DNA: TGCAGTGCTAGTTTGGGGGGCATAAATCAGCCCCAGCATTTT. Its protein product is CSASLGGINQPQHF.

In this sample, this clonotype turned up many times. This chain links TRBV28 with TRBJ2-7; D may be TRBD1 or TRBD2 (6 bases each). Germline CDR1 reads MDHEN; CDR2 reads SYDVKM. CDR3 size: 14 residues. The germline V and J ends were trimmed by 6 bases and 3 bases, with 15 bases remaining between them. In nucleotides, the CDR3 is TGTGCCAGCAGACCACGCGGGACATACTACGAGCAGTACTTC. Residues: CASRPRGTYYEQYF.

This clonotype was recorded at least ten times. This chain links TRBV20-1 with TRBJ1-5; the D is unclear. The CDR3 has 14 residues. Germline V gives CDR1 DFQATT, CDR2 SNEGSKA (reference sequence). V dropped 6 bases and J dropped 3 bases, with 15 bases sitting between them. CDR3 region: CSARRREPNQPQHF. For the CDR3, the DNA is TGCAGTGCCCGCAGGAGGGAACCCAATCAGCCCCAGCATTTT.

This clonotype was detected ten times or more. J is TRBJ1-1 and V is TRBV19; no firm D call. V lost 2 bases, J lost 11 bases, and 9 bases lay in between. The CDR3 has 11 residues. Germline V gene lookup returns CDR1 LNHDA and CDR2 SQIVND (reference sequence). CDR3 amino acids: CASSITGEAFF. The CDR3 nucleotides read TGTGCCAGTAGTATAACCGGGGAGGCTTTCTTT.

This clonotype was recorded at least ten times. J is TRBJ2-1 and V is TRBV3-1, with D possibly being TRBD2 (6 bases). Trimming took 6 bases from V and 0 from J, leaving 12 bases between them. The CDR3 length is 15 residues. Germline CDR1 reads LGHDT; CDR2 reads YNNKEL (reference sequence). The CDR3 sequence is CASRSSALSYNEQFF. CDR3 nucleotides: TGTGCCAGCAGATCTAGCGCCCTCTCCTACAATGAGCAGTTCTTC.

The sample holds a few counts of this clonotype. This sequence joins TRBV4-3 and TRBJ2-7, with 8 positions matching TRBD2. V shed 0 bases, J shed 6 bases, and the junction held 7 bases outside the gene matches. Germline assignment: CDR1 LGHNA and CDR2 YSLEER. The CDR3 is made up of 15 amino acids. CDR3 residues: CASSQDRSGGAEQYF. As DNA, the CDR3 is TGCGCCAGCAGCCAAGATAGGAGCGGGGGCGCCGAGCAGTACTTC.